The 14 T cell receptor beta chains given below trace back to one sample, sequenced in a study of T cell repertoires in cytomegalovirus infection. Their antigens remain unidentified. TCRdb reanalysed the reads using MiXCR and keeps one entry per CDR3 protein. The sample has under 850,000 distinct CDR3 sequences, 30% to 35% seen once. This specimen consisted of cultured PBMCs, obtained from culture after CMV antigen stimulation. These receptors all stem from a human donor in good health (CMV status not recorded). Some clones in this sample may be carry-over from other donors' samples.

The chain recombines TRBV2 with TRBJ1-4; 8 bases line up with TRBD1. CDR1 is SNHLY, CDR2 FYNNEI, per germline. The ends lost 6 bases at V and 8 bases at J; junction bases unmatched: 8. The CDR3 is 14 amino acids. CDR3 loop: CASSPGQAGEKLFF. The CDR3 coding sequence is TGTGCCAGCAGCCCGGGACAGGCCGGCGAAAAACTGTTTTTT. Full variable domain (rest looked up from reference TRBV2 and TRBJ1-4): EPEVTQTPSHQVTQMGQEVILRCVPISNHLYFYWYRQILGQKVEFLVSFYNNEISEKSEIFDDQFSVERPDGSNFTLKIRSTKLEDSAMYFCASSPGQAGEKLFFGSGTQLSVL.

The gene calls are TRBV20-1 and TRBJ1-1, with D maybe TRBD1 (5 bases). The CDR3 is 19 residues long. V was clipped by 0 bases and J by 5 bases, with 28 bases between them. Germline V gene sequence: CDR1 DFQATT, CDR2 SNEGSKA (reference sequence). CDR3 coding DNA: TGCAGTGCTAGAGATCGGCCTAATCGGGGGGACCCACGAGGGACTGAAGCTTTCTTT. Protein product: CSARDRPNRGDPRGTEAFF.

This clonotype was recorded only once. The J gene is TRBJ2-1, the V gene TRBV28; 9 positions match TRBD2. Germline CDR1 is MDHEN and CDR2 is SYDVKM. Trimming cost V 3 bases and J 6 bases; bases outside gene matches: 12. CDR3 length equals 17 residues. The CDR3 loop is CASSFSPGREGFNEQFF. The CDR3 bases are TGTGCCAGCAGTTTTAGCCCCGGGCGGGAGGGTTTCAATGAGCAGTTCTTC.

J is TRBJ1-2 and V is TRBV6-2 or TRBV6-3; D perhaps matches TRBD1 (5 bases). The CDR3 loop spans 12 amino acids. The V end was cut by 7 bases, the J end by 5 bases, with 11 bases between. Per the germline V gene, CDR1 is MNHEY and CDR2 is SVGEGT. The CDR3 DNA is TGTGCCAGCACTGCGGACACGTATGGCTACACCTTC. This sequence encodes CASTADTYGYTF.

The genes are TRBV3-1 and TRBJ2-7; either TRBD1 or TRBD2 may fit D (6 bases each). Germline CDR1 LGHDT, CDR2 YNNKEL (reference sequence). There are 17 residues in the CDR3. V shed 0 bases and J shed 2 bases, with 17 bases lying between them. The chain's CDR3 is CASSQDLPGALAYEQYF. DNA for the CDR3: TGTGCCAGCAGCCAAGATCTTCCGGGGGCACTGGCCTACGAGCAGTACTTC.

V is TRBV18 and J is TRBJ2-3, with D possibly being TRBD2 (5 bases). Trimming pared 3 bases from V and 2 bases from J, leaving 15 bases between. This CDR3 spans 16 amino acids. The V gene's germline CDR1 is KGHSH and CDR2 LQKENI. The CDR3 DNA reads TGTGCCAGCTCACCTAGGCCCCGAGCGGCCACAGATACGCAGTATTTT. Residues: CASSPRPRAATDTQYF.

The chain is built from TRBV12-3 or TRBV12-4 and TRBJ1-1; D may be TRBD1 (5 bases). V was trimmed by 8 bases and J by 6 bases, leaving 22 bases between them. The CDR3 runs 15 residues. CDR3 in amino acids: CASPYRPGDTAEAFF. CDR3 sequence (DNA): TGTGCCAGCCCATACCGACCGGGGGATACAGCTGAAGCTTTCTTT.

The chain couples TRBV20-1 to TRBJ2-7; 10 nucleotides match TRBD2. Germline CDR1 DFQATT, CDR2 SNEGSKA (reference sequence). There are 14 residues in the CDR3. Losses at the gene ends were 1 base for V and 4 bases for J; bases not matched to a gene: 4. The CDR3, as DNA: TGCAGTGCTAGAGCTAGCGGGAGCGTTTACGAGCAGTACTTC. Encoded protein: CSARASGSVYEQYF.

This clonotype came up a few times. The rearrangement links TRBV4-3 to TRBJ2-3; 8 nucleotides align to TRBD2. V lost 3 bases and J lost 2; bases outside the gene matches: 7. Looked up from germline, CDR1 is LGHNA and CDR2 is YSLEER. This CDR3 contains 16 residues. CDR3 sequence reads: CASSQAAGDHTDTQYF. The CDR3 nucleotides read TGCGCCAGCAGCCAGGCAGCGGGGGATCACACAGATACGCAGTATTTT.

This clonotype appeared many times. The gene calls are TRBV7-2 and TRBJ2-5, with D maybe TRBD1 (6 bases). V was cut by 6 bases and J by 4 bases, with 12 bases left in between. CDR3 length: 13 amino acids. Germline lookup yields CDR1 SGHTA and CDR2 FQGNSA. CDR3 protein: CASRTGPAETQYF. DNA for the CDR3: TGTGCCAGCAGGACAGGACCCGCAGAGACCCAGTACTTC.

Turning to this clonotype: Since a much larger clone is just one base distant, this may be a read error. The CDR3 DNA reads TGTGCCAGCACCGCAAGGAGGGTAGTCTACGAGCAGTACTTC. This encodes CASTARRVVYEQYF. The V call is TRBV7-2, the J call TRBJ2-7; possible D gene TRBD2, 6 bases. Per the germline V gene, CDR1 is SGHTA and CDR2 is FQGNSA. The ends were cut back, 7 bases at V and 3 bases at J, with 16 bases in the middle. CDR3 size: 14 residues.

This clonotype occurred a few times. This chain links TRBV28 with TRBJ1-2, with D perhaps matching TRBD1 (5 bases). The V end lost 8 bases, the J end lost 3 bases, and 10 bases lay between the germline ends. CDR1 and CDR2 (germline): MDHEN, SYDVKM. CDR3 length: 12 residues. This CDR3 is CASEDRDYGYTF. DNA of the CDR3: TGTGCCAGCGAAGACAGAGACTATGGCTACACCTTC.

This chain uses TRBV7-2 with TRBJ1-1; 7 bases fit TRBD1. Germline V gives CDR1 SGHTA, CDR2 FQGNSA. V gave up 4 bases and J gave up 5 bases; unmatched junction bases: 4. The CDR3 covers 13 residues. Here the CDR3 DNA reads TGTGCCAGCAGCTCCAAGACAGGGACTGAAGCTTTCTTT. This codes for CASSSKTGTEAFF.

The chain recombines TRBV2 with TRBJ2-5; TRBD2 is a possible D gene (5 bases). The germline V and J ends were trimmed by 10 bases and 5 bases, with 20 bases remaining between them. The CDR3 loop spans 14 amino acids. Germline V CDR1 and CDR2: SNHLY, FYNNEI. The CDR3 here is CATQDGYRGETQYF. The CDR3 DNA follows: TGTGCCACGCAAGACGGTTACCGCGGGGAGACCCAGTACTTC.